The TCR beta chain described here comes from a study of shared T cell receptors in the human thymus (dated by TCRdb to about 2021). As for the study more broadly: The study examined how self-reactive, shared T-cell receptor alpha chains are generated in the human thymus.

The library was obtained by the immunoSEQ multiplex PCR assay. Imported from immuneACCESS, the table was reduced by TCRdb to in-frame sequences with V and J called. These copies leave out some clones; in studies compared against another copy, an unresolved V gene accounts for under half, and the cause of the remainder is not known. The sample table contains 600,000 to 900,000 clones; only one count was recorded for roughly 88% of them. Over 0.008% of the sample comes from the top ten. As concerns this clone: Its antigen is unknown. Base qualities were left out, and no much larger clone turns up one base away.

Trimmed from V: 4 bases; trimmed from J: 5 bases; junction bases lacking a gene match: 11. The CDR1 and CDR2 encoded by the germline V gene are MNHNS and SASEGT. Inclusive of the bounding cysteine and phenylalanine, the CDR3 is 17 residues long. Only the CDR3 DNA is retained, 51 bases long and in frame from the first base. These data were also filed under a second study, of human thymus T cells. As that second paper reports: In Finland, the donors were immunologically healthy infants who were having open corrective cardiac surgery for congenital heart defects. Thymus tissue was collected as surgical resects that were removed during corrective cardiac surgery. Usage of V and J gene segments appeared to be biased in both the thymic and the peripheral blood repertoires. The related research reported highly overlapping thymic TCR repertoires among unrelated individuals. The study used under 10 infant thymus samples plus four related peripheral blood samples to characterize TCR alpha and beta repertoires. The infant donors were roughly 7 to 244 days old, and the cohort included about 6 males and a couple of females. After being mechanically released from the tissue, thymocytes were kept at -70 degrees C in pellets of roughly 8.5-34 million cells. A QIAsymphony instrument was used to extract genomic DNA from frozen cell pellets. The immunoSEQ multiplex PCR assay was used to amplify the TCRB and TCRAD loci from a standardized quantity of quality-controlled genomic DNA. The amplicons covered the V(D)J region and were long enough to include the CDR3 and to identify the V and J genes. Through the commercial immunoSEQ service, the amplicons were sequenced on an Illumina platform. Primer bias and sequencing errors were corrected using previously described methods, and TCRAD and TCRB definitions followed the IMGT database. Repertoires were analysed with immunoSEQ Analyzer 3.0 and VDJTools, covering basic statistics, V/J segment usage, diversity estimates, rarefaction and pairwise overlap. To estimate diversity, the Chao1, ChaoE, Efron-Thisted, Shannon and inverse Simpson indices were applied, and diversity was also estimated on datasets down-sampled to the smallest sample. For repertoire overlap, CDR3 nucleotide sequence, V gene and J gene had to match strictly, and clustering was done by Jaccard-based multidimensional scaling. Thymus samples yielded on average approximately 860,000 unique TCRB clonotypes, compared with around 91,000 from blood samples.

The rearrangement joined TRBV6-1 to TRBJ1-2, with TRBD1 identical over 12 junction bases. The material sequenced was thymocytes. The receptor comes from a girl less than two years old with a congenital heart defect. Donor details come from another sample of the same person, matched by shared clones. Here is the DNA: TGTGCCAGCAGTGTCCTCCGGGACAGGGGGCGATGGTATGGCTACACCTTC. It encodes CASSVLRDRGRWYGYTF.